This record covers a single TCR beta chain. The antigen this receptor binds is unknown. Per-base quality was not reported, and no clone a single base away is much larger than it. The sample originates from a study of T cells in localized non-small cell lung cancer (dated by TCRdb to the early 2020s). Regarding the study in general: The study analyzed T cell repertoires of approximately 240 early-stage NSCLC patients, comparing tumors and uninvolved tumor-adjacent lungs. The cohort comprised 200 to 300 treatment-naïve NSCLC patients with resected, localized lung tumors. NSCLC patients had a mean age of approximately 66 years, and around 130 were male and about 98 female. Beyond this particular receptor, the publication reports: Uninvolved tumor-adjacent lung showed the highest T cell clonality, higher than tumor, which suggests more focused antigenic responses in the uninvolved tumor-adjacent lung. A median of roughly 60 of the top 100 tumor clones turned up in the paired uninvolved adjacent lung, and around 27 of those clones also ranked among the top 100 of that same adjacent lung. Longer overall survival was associated with higher blood T cell density, whereas shorter survival was associated with higher adjacent-lung clonality. Because multi-region tumor sequencing was not done, intratumor heterogeneity could not be ruled out. Because of the exploratory design, TCR variables were selected using unadjusted p-values without false-discovery rate correction.

Trimming accounts for 5 bases at V and 5 bases at J, while the number of junction bases matched to no gene is 19. Including the terminal cysteine and phenylalanine, the CDR3 comprises 19 residues. Only the CDR3 portion is preserved as DNA: 57 bases, with reading frame beginning at the first base. The germline V gene specifies KGHSH as CDR1 and LQKENI as CDR2. At diagnosis, tumor, uninvolved tumor-adjacent lung and peripheral blood were collected and then preserved as a mix of FFPE and fresh-frozen material. For TCR repertoire profiling, blood samples were analyzed in the form of peripheral blood mononuclear cells. TCR beta CDR3 regions were sequenced from DNA using the immunoSEQ Assay. Concerning the study's data processing: T cell density was computed as TCR beta template counts normalized to usable DNA estimated by amplifying housekeeping genes. Richness was estimated using the preseqR package, with extrapolation to 400,000 templates for PBMC samples and to 120,000 templates for tissue samples. Clonality was taken to be one minus Pielou's evenness. Tissue-enriched TCRs were identified by differential abundance testing using productive amino-acid clonotypes, minimum total count 5 and alpha 0.1. The Jaccard Index and the Morisita Overlap Index were used to quantify repertoire overlap between compartments. TCR beta CDR3s were clustered by GLIPH together with public tetramer-defined viral CDR3s, and at least three viral sequences plus V-gene enrichment were required for viral motifs. What TCRdb holds here is the immuneACCESS table cut down to in-frame rearrangements. Part of the clones is not present; checked against another copy, under half of the missing clones reflect an unresolved V gene, and the others are unexplained. The V and J calls and clone size come from that table; D and trimming were worked out from the DNA. For this sample the table gives about 79,000 clones, of which 70% to 90% were detected only once. Jointly, the top ten make up 13% of the sample.

The clonotype originates from a female donor aged 60 or older with stage I lung adenocarcinoma. Recombination linked TRBV18 to TRBJ2-1; TRBD2 agrees with 9 junctional bases. The specimen was peripheral blood, collected before any cancer treatment. DNA sequence: TGTGCCAGCTCATACACTCTTGAACTAGCGGGTACGTCCGACAATGAGCAGTTCTTC. This encodes CASSYTLELAGTSDNEQFF.